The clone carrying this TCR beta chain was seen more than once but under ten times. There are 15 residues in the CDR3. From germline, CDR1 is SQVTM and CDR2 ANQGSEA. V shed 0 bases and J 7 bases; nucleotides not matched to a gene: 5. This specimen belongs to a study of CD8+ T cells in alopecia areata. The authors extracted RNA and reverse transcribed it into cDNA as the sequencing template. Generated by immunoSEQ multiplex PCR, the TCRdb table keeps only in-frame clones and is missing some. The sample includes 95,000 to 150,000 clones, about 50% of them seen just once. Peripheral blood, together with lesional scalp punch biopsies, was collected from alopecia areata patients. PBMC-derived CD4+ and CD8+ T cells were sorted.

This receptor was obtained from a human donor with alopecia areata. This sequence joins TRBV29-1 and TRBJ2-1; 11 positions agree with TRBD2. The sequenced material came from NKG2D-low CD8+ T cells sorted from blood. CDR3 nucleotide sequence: TGCAGCGTTGAAGATTTGTCTAGCGGGGGGAATGAGCAGTTCTTC. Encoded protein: CSVEDLSSGGNEQFF.